A single sample gave rise to the 24 T cell receptor beta chains below, sequenced in a study of blood T cell repertoires in COVID-19. Here immunoSEQ multiplex PCR was the method, and the copy in TCRdb shows in-frame clones only, minus some. This table holds 50,000 to 85,000 clones, over 80% found once. Sequencing input: peripheral blood. The receptors were gathered from a human donor in a cohort sampled during active COVID-19.

Comments on this clone: An end of the junction does not agree with germline; a read error may underlie this. The chain carries TRBV7-2 and TRBJ2-1, with 14 bases lining up with TRBD2. Germline assignment: CDR1 SGHTA and CDR2 FQGNSA. This CDR3 spans 15 amino acids. CDR3 DNA sequence: TGTGCCAGCAGCCCCGGACTAGCGGGGGGACAAGAGCGGTTCTTC. Amino acids: CASSPGLAGGQERFF. Complete variable domain (other parts from reference TRBV7-2 and TRBJ2-1): GAGVSQSPSNKVTEKGKDVELRCDPISGHTALYWYRQSLGQGLEFLIYFQGNSAPDKSGLPSDRFSAERTGGSVSTLTIQRTQQEDSAVYLCASSPGLAGGQERFFGPGTRLTVL.

The rearrangement joins TRBV6-4 to TRBJ2-5; 9 nucleotides match TRBD2. This CDR3 region has 19 residues. Germline CDR1 reads MRHNA; CDR2 reads SNTAGT. V lost 6 bases to trimming and J lost 2 bases; unmatched junction nucleotides: 19. The CDR3 sequence: CASRNNDRVETSGQETQYF. CDR3 bases: TGTGCCAGCAGGAATAATGACAGGGTGGAGACTAGCGGACAAGAGACCCAGTACTTC.

The J gene is TRBJ2-7, the V gene TRBV7-9; no firm D call. Germline loops: CDR1 SEHNR, CDR2 FQNEAQ (reference sequence). The CDR3 spans 13 residues. Between the trimmed V and J ends, which lost 2 bases and 3 bases, there was a span of 8 bases. CDR3 nucleotide sequence: TGTGCCAGCAGCTTAAATACTCTCTACGAGCAGTACTTC. Protein product: CASSLNTLYEQYF.

The chain combines TRBV7-2 with TRBJ2-4; 7 bases map to TRBD1. The germline gives CDR1 SGHTA, CDR2 FQGNSA. V was pared by 2 bases and J by 0 bases, with 7 bases of the junction left unmatched. The CDR3 loop spans 17 amino acids. This CDR3 reads CASSLRTGRLAKNIQYF. CDR3 DNA sequence: TGTGCCAGCAGCTTACGGACAGGCCGACTAGCCAAAAACATTCAGTACTTC.

This chain links TRBV24-1 with TRBJ2-1; TRBD2 aligns across 10 bases. V lost 6 bases to trimming and J lost 5 bases; unmatched junction nucleotides: 0. Germline V lookup: CDR1 KGHDR, CDR2 SFDVKD. CDR3 length equals 13 residues. In nucleotides, the CDR3 is TGTGCCACCAGTACTAGCGGGAACAATGAGCAGTTCTTC. Protein product: CATSTSGNNEQFF.

The chain combines TRBV3-1 (or the pseudogene TRBV3-2) with TRBJ1-2, with D possibly matching TRBD1 (6 bases). CDR1 and CDR2 from the germline V gene are LGHDT and YNNKEL (reference sequence). The CDR3 is made up of 14 amino acids. Trimming cost V 4 bases and J 4 bases, with 13 bases left between them. The CDR3 coding sequence is TGTGCCAGCAGCCGCGAGGGGGACGGCTATGGCTACACCTTC. Protein: CASSREGDGYGYTF.

V is TRBV7-3 and J is TRBJ2-7; 12 bases match TRBD2. Trimming cost V 5 bases and J 9 bases; bases outside gene matches: 8. The CDR3 is 14 residues long. The germline gives CDR1 SGHTA, CDR2 FQGTGA. The CDR3 here is CASSDWTSGKGQYF. The CDR3 DNA reads TGTGCCAGCAGCGACTGGACTAGCGGGAAAGGGCAGTACTTC.

Points on this clone: The conserved final phenylalanine or tryptophan is absent from the CDR3, which likely points to a read error. No DNA is shown, since the ends of the CDR3 on it are uncertain; the CDR3 is the one TCRdb lists. V and J are TRBV21-1 and TRBJ1-2; the table's D call TRBD1 went unverified against the DNA. TRBV21-1 is noted as a pseudogene. The CDR3 spans 8 residues, counting both ends. The CDR3 loop is CASSPQAD.

This chain uses TRBV29-1 with TRBJ2-1; TRBD1 matches 12 bases. The CDR3 consists of 14 residues. CDR1 is SQVTM and CDR2 is ANQGSEA in the germline V gene. V trimming: 4 bases; J trimming: 9 bases; junction bases outside the gene matches: 7. In DNA, the CDR3 is TGCAGCGTTGGACCCGGGACAGGGGGCCTTGAGCAGTTCTTC. Translation gives CSVGPGTGGLEQFF.

The V gene is TRBV5-1, the J gene TRBJ2-3; 9 bases are shared with TRBD2. From germline, CDR1 is SGHRS and CDR2 YFSETQ. The junction had 12 bases not matched to a gene; V was cut back by 4 bases and J by 6 bases. There are 16 residues in the CDR3. Here the CDR3 DNA reads TGCGCCAGCAGCCCGGGCGGCGGCCTAGCGGGGGATACGCAGTATTTT. It specifies CASSPGGGLAGDTQYF.

CDR3 residues: CASSWRRTSGYNEQFF. For the CDR3, the DNA is TGTGCCAGCAGTTGGAGGAGGACTAGCGGGTACAATGAGCAGTTCTTC. The chain uses TRBV6-2 or TRBV6-3 and TRBJ2-1, with 11 bases identical to TRBD2. V lost 4 bases and J lost 4; bases outside the gene matches: 6. Germline V CDR1 and CDR2: MNHEY, SVGEGT. This CDR3 is built from 16 residues.

The chain recombines TRBV12-3 or TRBV12-4 with TRBJ2-3, with TRBD2 as a possible D gene (6 bases). The CDR3 runs to 13 residues. The V gene lost 3 bases and the J gene lost 8 bases, with 12 bases spanning the gap. As DNA, the CDR3 is TGTGCCAGCAGTTTTCGGACTACTCCTACGCAGTATTTT. Translation: CASSFRTTPTQYF.

The V call is TRBV29-1, the J call TRBJ1-1, with D tentatively TRBD1 (5 bases). The CDR3 is made up of 12 amino acids. Germline V CDR1 and CDR2: SQVTM, ANQGSEA. Trimming removed 4 bases at V and 1 base at J, with 7 bases between. CDR3 bases: TGCAGCGTTGTAAGGGGGAACACTGAAGCTTTCTTT. Translating gives CSVVRGNTEAFF.

There are a few counts of this clone. This chain joins TRBV6-5 and TRBJ1-5; TRBD1 matches at 7 bases. The CDR3 extends over 14 amino acids. Per the germline V gene, CDR1 is MNHEY and CDR2 is SVGAGI. After removal of 5 bases from V and 2 bases from J, the junction contained 3 bases not matched to a gene. The CDR3 nucleotides are TGTGCCAGCAGTAAAACAGGGGGCAATCAGCCCCAGCATTTT. Its translation is CASSKTGGNQPQHF.

This clone was recorded only once. The chain combines TRBV5-1 with TRBJ2-5, with 8 bases lining up with TRBD1. CDR3 length: 15 residues. Germline trimming cut 0 bases from V and 5 bases from J; bases unmatched to any gene: 6. Germline V gene data show CDR1 as SGHRS and CDR2 as YFSETQ. The DNA of the CDR3 is TGCGCCAGCAGCTTGGTCCCAGGGGGCTTTGAGACCCAGTACTTC. Protein sequence: CASSLVPGGFETQYF. Using reference TRBV5-1 and TRBJ2-5 for the parts outside the CDR3, the full variable domain is KAGVTQTPRYLIKTRGQQVTLSCSPISGHRSVSWYQQTPGQGLQFLFEYFSETQRNKGNFPGRFSGRQFSNSRSEMNVSTLELGDSALYLCASSLVPGGFETQYFGPGTRLLVL.

This sequence joins TRBV11-2 and TRBJ2-1; tentative D call: TRBD1 (8 bases). Germline lookup yields CDR1 SGHAT and CDR2 FQNNGV. The CDR3 loop spans 18 amino acids. Trimming took 3 bases from V and 5 from J, leaving 23 bases between them. The CDR3 nucleotides read TGTGCCAGCAGCTTTGGTCAGGGGGCGGGAGTTGTGCACAATGAGCAGTTCTTC. Protein sequence: CASSFGQGAGVVHNEQFF. Full variable domain (rest looked up from reference TRBV11-2 and TRBJ2-1): EAGVAQSPRYKIIEKRQSVAFWCNPISGHATLYWYQQILGQGPKLLIQFQNNGVVDDSQLPKDRFSAERLKGVDSTLKIQPAKLEDSAVYLCASSFGQGAGVVHNEQFFGPGTRLTVL.

This clone has a single count. This chain joins TRBV7-9 and TRBJ2-3, with D possibly being TRBD2 (5 bases). The V gene lost 4 bases and the J gene lost 0 bases, with 14 bases spanning the gap. Germline lookup yields CDR1 SEHNR and CDR2 FQNEAQ (reference sequence). This CDR3 is 16 amino acids long. In nucleotides, the CDR3 is TGTGCCAGCAGCTCGCGGGTGGTAACTAGCACAGATACGCAGTATTTT. Translated: CASSSRVVTSTDTQYF.

The V call is TRBV18, the J call TRBJ2-5; TRBD1 matches at 7 bases. The J segment lost 5 bases and the V segment lost 2 bases, leaving 5 bases of the junction unmatched. Germline V CDR1 and CDR2: KGHSH, LQKENI. This CDR3 spans 14 amino acids. CDR3 sequence (DNA): TGTGCCAGCTCACCAACAGGGGATCGGGAGACCCAGTACTTC. Translation gives CASSPTGDRETQYF.

This clone was picked up one time. V usage is TRBV5-5 and J usage is TRBJ1-5; no clear D gene. Trimming took off 0 bases at V and 3 bases at J, with 13 bases between the two ends. This CDR3 contains 16 residues. Germline V lookup: CDR1 SGHKS, CDR2 YYEKEE (reference sequence). Here the CDR3 reads CASSLAFTEVNQPQHF. As DNA, the CDR3 is TGTGCCAGCAGCTTGGCTTTTACAGAAGTCAATCAGCCCCAGCATTTT.

J is TRBJ2-3 and V is TRBV27; 7 bases are shared with TRBD1. The trim removed 3 bases at V and 6 bases at J, leaving 3 bases unmatched. The CDR3 totals 13 residues. Germline V gene lookup returns CDR1 MNHEY and CDR2 SMNVEV (reference sequence). The CDR3 nucleotides read TGTGCCAGCAGTTTCACCAGGGGGGATACGCAGTATTTT. Amino acids: CASSFTRGDTQYF.

This clone was counted a single time. The chain carries TRBV4-2 and TRBJ2-5, with TRBD1 as a possible D gene (6 bases). Germline CDR1 LGHNA, CDR2 YNFKEQ. This CDR3 has 13 amino acids. V gave up 1 base and J gave up 5 bases, with 8 bases separating them. The CDR3 region has the DNA TGTGCCAGCAGCCAAGGAAGGGGGGAGACCCAGTACTTC. Translated, it gives CASSQGRGETQYF.

This sequence joins TRBV6-6 and TRBJ1-1; 8 bases map to TRBD1. The CDR3 runs 15 residues. CDR1 is MNHNY, CDR2 SVGAGI, per germline (reference sequence). Trimming cost V 2 bases and J 5 bases; bases outside gene matches: 7. The CDR3 region is CASSYPTGGGTEAFF. CDR3 sequence (DNA): TGTGCCAGCAGTTACCCTACAGGGGGAGGAACTGAAGCTTTCTTT.

The chain recombines TRBV18 with TRBJ1-2, with 7 bases lining up with TRBD1. There are 14 residues in the CDR3. CDR1 KGHSH and CDR2 LQKENI come from the germline V gene. V shed 1 base, J shed 8 bases, and the junction held 7 bases outside the gene matches. The CDR3 protein is CASSPQGATDGYTF. The CDR3 nucleotides read TGTGCCAGCTCACCACAGGGGGCGACGGACGGCTACACCTTC.

This chain links TRBV12-5 with TRBJ2-4, with a tentative D call TRBD2 (6 bases). The CDR3 has 17 residues. Trimming took 0 bases from V and 0 from J, leaving 12 bases between them. The germline CDR1 and CDR2 sequences are LGHNT and FRNRAP. CDR3 sequence: CASGLVGSTLAKNIQYF. CDR3 DNA: TGTGCTAGTGGTTTGGTCGGGAGTACCCTAGCCAAAAACATTCAGTACTTC.